Described below is a single T cell receptor (beta chain) sequence and its context. V shed 0 bases and J shed 0 bases, with 6 bases lying between them. The CDR3 has 14 residues. Germline values: CDR1 DFQATT, CDR2 SNEGSKA (reference sequence). The sample belongs to a study of T cells after yellow fever vaccination. In TCRdb, the 5' RACE reads were re-called with MiXCR into one record per CDR3 protein. The sample holds some 160,000 distinct CDR3 sequences, about 7% seen once. Source: CD4+ T cells sorted from PBMCs, taken around 5 days after the first yellow fever vaccination. J is TRBJ1-3 and V is TRBV20-1, with D uncertain. The clonotype originates from a man between 18 and 29 years old who received the YFV17D yellow fever vaccine. The CDR3 protein is CSARDPDSGNTIYF. For the CDR3, the DNA is TGCAGTGCTAGAGATCCAGACTCTGGAAACACCATATATTTT.